These 24 T cell receptor beta chains share one sample of origin, sequenced in a study of beta chain features in type 1 diabetes. The whole isolated RNA underwent reverse transcription, so sequencing captured expressed TCRB transcripts. Profiled with immunoSEQ multiplex PCR; TCRdb holds only in-frame clones, not every one. The profile shows about 130,000 clones, 9.2% of them singletons. Sequenced: central memory CD4+ T cells from blood. The receptors come from a man between 18 and 29 years old in good health.

In this sample, this clone turned up a few times. The chain combines TRBV7-2 with TRBJ2-1, with 7 bases matching TRBD2. V lost 1 base and J lost 3; bases outside the gene matches: 3. The CDR3 runs 15 residues. Germline loops: CDR1 SGHTA, CDR2 FQGNSA. Written as DNA, the CDR3 is TGTGCCAGCAGCTTAGGGGCGGGGGACTACAATGAGCAGTTCTTC. Amino acid sequence: CASSLGAGDYNEQFF. Supplemented by reference TRBV7-2 and TRBJ2-1, the full variable domain reads GAGVSQSPSNKVTEKGKDVELRCDPISGHTALYWYRQSLGQGLEFLIYFQGNSAPDKSGLPSDRFSAERTGGSVSTLTIQRTQQEDSAVYLCASSLGAGDYNEQFFGPGTRLTVL.

This clone was counted only a few times. This chain links TRBV13 with TRBJ2-7, with D possibly matching TRBD2 (6 bases). V was trimmed by 5 bases and J by 0 bases, leaving 17 bases between them. This CDR3 contains 16 residues. Germline V gene sequence: CDR1 PRHDT, CDR2 FYEKMQ (reference sequence). The CDR3 DNA follows: TGTGCCAGCAGCCCTCGACTGGTTAGCGGCTCCTACGAGCAGTACTTC. Translated: CASSPRLVSGSYEQYF.

CDR3 loop: CASSLSLNSPLHF. CDR3 bases: TGTGCCAGCAGCTTATCCCTGAATTCACCCCTCCACTTT. J is TRBJ1-6 and V is TRBV11-2; no clear D gene. The CDR3 loop spans 13 amino acids. Germline V gene sequence: CDR1 SGHAT, CDR2 FQNNGV. The V gene lost 2 bases and the J gene lost 7 bases, with 6 bases spanning the gap.

V and J are TRBV5-4 and TRBJ1-5; 7 bases map to TRBD1. The germline gives CDR1 SGHNT, CDR2 YYREEE (reference sequence). Trimming took 4 bases from V and 2 from J; bases not matched to a gene: 3. The CDR3 totals 14 residues. CDR3 in DNA: TGTGCCAGCAGCCATGACAGGGGCAATCAGCCCCAGCATTTT. Its protein is CASSHDRGNQPQHF. The complete variable domain, with remaining parts taken from reference TRBV5-4 and TRBJ1-5, reads ETGVTQSPTHLIKTRGQQVTLRCSSQSGHNTVSWYQQALGQGPQFIFQYYREEENGRGNFPPRFSGLQFPNYSSELNVNALELDDSALYLCASSHDRGNQPQHFGDGTRLSIL.

This clone was detected a few times. This sequence joins TRBV2 and TRBJ2-7, with 8 bases matching TRBD1. Germline V gene data show CDR1 as SNHLY and CDR2 as FYNNEI. J lost 0 bases, V lost 1 base, and 8 bases had no gene match. The CDR3 runs 17 residues. DNA of the CDR3: TGTGCCAGCAGTGAAGGAAGTCGGACAGGGAGCTCCTACGAGCAGTACTTC. Amino acid sequence: CASSEGSRTGSSYEQYF.

This clone was recorded a few times. The V gene is TRBV6-1, the J gene TRBJ2-7; 11 bases are shared with TRBD1. The germline CDR1 and CDR2 sequences are MNHNS and SASEGT. The CDR3 sequence is 15 residues long. V shed 2 bases and J 7 bases; nucleotides not matched to a gene: 7. The CDR3 bases are TGTGCCAGCAGTGAACGCGGACAGGGGGCGCGGGAGCAGTACTTC. It is translated as CASSERGQGAREQYF.

This clone was seen a handful of times. This CDR3 is CASSLGSGGAVHNEQFF. The CDR3 region has the DNA TGCGCCAGCAGCTTGGGTAGCGGGGGGGCCGTTCACAATGAGCAGTTCTTC. This chain connects TRBV5-1 to TRBJ2-1, with TRBD2 identical over 11 bases. From germline, CDR1 is SGHRS and CDR2 YFSETQ. V lost 0 bases and J lost 5; bases outside the gene matches: 7. CDR3 length: 17 amino acids.

The rearrangement joins TRBV6-1 to TRBJ2-7; TRBD1 agrees at 10 bases. The CDR3 length is 14 residues. The J segment lost 3 bases and the V segment lost 11 bases, leaving 10 bases of the junction unmatched. Germline CDR1 MNHNS, CDR2 SASEGT. The CDR3 DNA reads as TGTGCCGCGGGAGCTGGGACAGGGGTCTACGAGCAGTACTTC. Its translation: CAAGAGTGVYEQYF.

This clone was seen only a few times. V is TRBV7-2 and J is TRBJ2-6, with D uncertain. CDR3 length: 15 amino acids. CDR1 and CDR2 (germline): SGHTA, FQGNSA. V was pared by 2 bases and J by 2 bases, with 7 bases between. CDR3 sequence reads: CASSLRSTGANVLTF. In DNA, the CDR3 is TGTGCCAGCAGCTTACGAAGCACTGGGGCCAACGTCCTGACTTTC.

This clone came up a few times. The V and J genes are TRBV2 and TRBJ1-1; maybe TRBD1 (5 bases). Germline lookup yields CDR1 SNHLY and CDR2 FYNNEI. CDR3 length: 13 residues. The V and J ends lost 7 bases and 5 bases respectively, with 14 bases between them. CDR3 region: CASKLQDFTEAFF. CDR3 coding DNA: TGTGCCAGCAAGCTACAGGATTTTACTGAAGCTTTCTTT.

The chain recombines TRBV5-5 with TRBJ1-5; a weak D match, TRBD1 (5 bases). The germline gives CDR1 SGHKS, CDR2 YYEKEE (reference sequence). V dropped 0 bases and J dropped 2 bases, with 12 bases sitting between them. The CDR3 covers 16 residues. CDR3 DNA sequence: TGTGCCAGCAGCTTGGTTCCCAGGGCCGGCAATCAGCCCCAGCATTTT. It specifies CASSLVPRAGNQPQHF.

This clone was found a few times. The V call is TRBV5-1, the J call TRBJ2-3; tentatively, D is TRBD2 (5 bases). Germline loops: CDR1 SGHRS, CDR2 YFSETQ. CDR3 length: 14 amino acids. V dropped 7 bases and J dropped 2 bases, with 14 bases sitting between them. CDR3 nucleotides: TGCGCCAGCCGTTCGACTATTAACACAGATACGCAGTATTTT. Its translation: CASRSTINTDTQYF.

This clone was observed at least ten times. The CDR3: CASSYGLAGGRIKETQYF. CDR3 DNA sequence: TGTGCCAGCAGCTACGGACTAGCGGGGGGGCGCATAAAGGAGACCCAGTACTTC. The chain is built from TRBV14 and TRBJ2-5, with TRBD2 matching over 15 bases. V lost 5 bases and J lost 5; bases outside the gene matches: 12. The CDR3 is 18 amino acids. Germline loops: CDR1 SGHDN, CDR2 FVKESK.

The chain links TRBV13 to TRBJ2-2; 12 positions agree with TRBD2. J gave up 5 bases and V 6 bases, and 7 bases lay outside the gene matches. The CDR3 covers 16 residues. Looked up from germline, CDR1 is PRHDT and CDR2 is FYEKMQ (reference sequence). CDR3 loop: CASSLWTSGVTGELFF. The DNA for the CDR3 is TGTGCCAGCAGTCTCTGGACTAGCGGGGTAACCGGGGAGCTGTTTTTT.

The chain uses TRBV9 and TRBJ1-3; no firm D call. Germline lookup yields CDR1 SGDLS and CDR2 YYNGEE. The V end lost 1 base, the J end lost 4 bases, and 9 bases lay between the germline ends. The CDR3 runs to 14 residues. The CDR3 DNA sequence: TGTGCCAGCAGCGTACCCCCAACAGGAAACACCATATATTTT. This translates into CASSVPPTGNTIYF.

The rearrangement links TRBV10-3 to TRBJ2-3, with TRBD2 identical over 9 bases. CDR3 length equals 16 residues. The V and J ends lost 2 bases and 2 bases, in that order; junction bases with no gene match: 5. Germline V lookup: CDR1 ENHRY, CDR2 SYGVKD. CDR3 DNA: TGTGCCATCAGTGAGCCAAGCGGGGGGTCCACAGATACGCAGTATTTT. Protein: CAISEPSGGSTDTQYF.

The J gene is TRBJ2-3, the V gene TRBV4-1; 8 bases are a match to TRBD1. The J segment lost 1 base and the V segment lost 4 bases, leaving 4 bases of the junction unmatched. Germline CDR1 and CDR2: MGHRA and YSYEKL. This CDR3 has 15 residues. The CDR3: CASSRQGAGTDTQYF. The CDR3 DNA follows: TGCGCCAGCAGCCGTCAGGGGGCGGGCACAGATACGCAGTATTTT.

The genes are TRBV6-5 and TRBJ1-1, with 11 bases aligning to TRBD1. The length of the CDR3 is 13 residues. Germline V lookup: CDR1 MNHEY, CDR2 SVGAGI. Germline trimming cut 10 bases from V and 8 bases from J; bases unmatched to any gene: 9. CDR3 coding DNA: TGTGCCACCGTCTCCGGGACAGGGGGGGAAGCTTTCTTT. This gives the protein CATVSGTGGEAFF.

This clone was observed a few times. This chain connects TRBV6-5 to TRBJ2-7; TRBD2 is a possible D gene (5 bases). V was pared by 4 bases and J by 1 base, with 11 bases between. There are 14 residues in the CDR3. CDR1 is MNHEY, CDR2 SVGAGI, per germline. DNA of the CDR3: TGTGCCAGCAGTTTTAGTAGAGGGTCCTACGAGCAGTACTTC. It encodes CASSFSRGSYEQYF.

J is TRBJ1-4 and V is TRBV7-2; D unresolved. CDR3 length: 12 residues. Trimming removed 6 bases from V and 7 bases from J, with 9 bases in between. Germline V gives CDR1 SGHTA, CDR2 FQGNSA. The CDR3 sequence is CASRTTGEKLFF. For the CDR3, the DNA is TGTGCCAGCAGGACTACGGGTGAAAAACTGTTTTTT.

The chain links TRBV6-6 to TRBJ2-3, with D perhaps matching TRBD2 (6 bases). The CDR3 contains 16 residues. Per germline, CDR1 MNHNY and CDR2 SVGAGI (reference sequence). V was cut by 0 bases and J by 0 bases, with 10 bases left in between. For the CDR3, the DNA is TGTGCCAGCAGTTACTCTTTAGCGGCTAGCACAGATACGCAGTATTTT. This translates into CASSYSLAASTDTQYF.

J is TRBJ1-2 and V is TRBV4-1; tentative D call: TRBD1 (5 bases). V was cut by 0 bases and J by 3 bases, with 5 bases left in between. Germline V gives CDR1 MGHRA, CDR2 YSYEKL. The CDR3 is made up of 13 amino acids. CDR3 DNA: TGCGCCAGCAGCCAAGAGACAGACTATGGCTACACCTTC. Protein: CASSQETDYGYTF.

J is TRBJ2-7 and V is TRBV19; D ambiguous. Trimming stripped 6 bases from V and 0 bases from J, with 18 bases between. Germline CDR1 is LNHDA and CDR2 is SQIVND (reference sequence). This CDR3 is built from 16 residues. CDR3 amino acids: CASSSGGSSRSYEQYF. CDR3 bases: TGTGCCAGTAGCTCTGGTGGCAGTTCCCGCTCCTACGAGCAGTACTTC.

The V and J genes are TRBV27 and TRBJ1-1; no reliable D call. The CDR3 is 13 residues long. V shed 2 bases and J shed 2 bases, with 6 bases lying between them. Looked up from germline, CDR1 is MNHEY and CDR2 is SMNVEV (reference sequence). Written as DNA, the CDR3 is TGTGCCAGCAGTTTAAAGCCCAACACTGAAGCTTTCTTT. Encoded protein: CASSLKPNTEAFF.